Sequencing of this T cell receptor beta chain was carried out in a study of CD8 T cells in ankylosing spondylitis. This clonotype was found many times. The antigen is undetermined. TCR beta libraries were made by quantitative 5'-RACE with molecular barcodes. MiXCR, run by TCRdb on the 5' RACE reads, gives a single entry per CDR3 protein. The table shows 150,000 to 200,000 distinct CDR3 sequences, with approximately 10% occurring only once. The germline CDR1 and CDR2 sequences are SNHLY and FYNNEI. Trimming removed 8 bases from V and 0 bases from J, with 11 bases in between. The CDR3 has 14 amino acids. Study-wide points: Disease-associated clones were CD8+ and fairly uncommon in peripheral blood. A TCR beta motif of 8 or 9 highly homologous variants appeared characteristic of ankylosing spondylitis blood. In synovial fluid and blood from reactive arthritis, some motif variants were previously reported.

The sequence derives from a male donor with ankylosing spondylitis or in good health (not recorded which). The chain joins TRBV2 to TRBJ2-1; D is undetermined. The sample taken for sequencing was blood, either unsorted or a sorted T cell fraction (not recorded which). CDR3 sequence reads: CASVGRSSYNEQFF. The CDR3 nucleotides read TGTGCCAGCGTCGGGCGGAGCTCCTACAATGAGCAGTTCTTC.